This is a list of T cell receptor beta chains from one sample in a study of shared clonotypes between healthy human individuals. The repertoire was sequenced with immunoSEQ multiplex PCR; TCRdb's copy has only in-frame clones and lacks some. The sample has some 2,000,000 clones, about 95% seen once. Sequencing was performed on naive CD8+ T cells sorted from blood. These receptor sequences come from a man aged 18 to 30 in good health. Each CDR3 is given with its conserved first and last residue. Each record gives: V gene, D gene, clone size, J gene, CDR3 protein, CDR3 DNA. A D gene is named only where the DNA matches it firmly. The size entry is marked missing in some rows and otherwise reads once, few, many or a size class.

V: TRBV13; D: TRBD2; size: once; J: TRBJ2-7; CDR3: CASSSSGTSEQYF; DNA: TGTGCCAGCAGCTCCTCCGGGACTAGCGAGCAGTACTTC
V: TRBV4-3; D: .; size: .; J: TRBJ2-3; CDR3: CASSRDRQLEVTDTQYF; DNA: TGCGCCAGCAGCCGGGATCGGCAGCTGGAGGTCACAGATACGCAGTATTTT
V: TRBV13; D: TRBD2; size: .; J: TRBJ2-7; CDR3: CASSLGTSGTYEQYF; DNA: TGTGCCAGCAGCCTAGGAACTAGCGGAACCTACGAGCAGTACTTC
V: TRBV7-6; D: .; size: .; J: TRBJ2-5; CDR3: CASNGYSGDQETQYF; DNA: TGTGCCAGCAACGGTTATTCGGGAGACCAAGAGACCCAGTACTTC
V: TRBV5-4; D: TRBD2; size: .; J: TRBJ2-7; CDR3: CASSTSGTHEQYF; DNA: TGTGCCAGCAGCACTAGCGGTACTCACGAGCAGTACTTC
V: TRBV10-2; D: TRBD2; size: .; J: TRBJ2-6; CDR3: CASSESLAGLIPGANVLTF; DNA: TGCGCCAGCAGTGAGTCACTAGCGGGGCTCATCCCTGGGGCCAACGTCCTGACTTTC
V: TRBV11-2; D: .; size: .; J: TRBJ2-2; CDR3: CASTPSGPPNTGELFF; DNA: TGTGCCAGCACCCCCAGCGGGCCGCCGAACACCGGGGAGCTGTTTTTT
V: TRBV5-1; D: TRBD2; size: .; J: TRBJ2-3; CDR3: CASSLAGGTSTDTQYF; DNA: TGCGCCAGCAGCTTGGCCGGGGGGACTAGCACAGATACGCAGTATTTT
V: TRBV4-1; D: .; size: .; J: TRBJ2-7; CDR3: CASSQVAAISGTSEQYF; DNA: TGCGCCAGCAGCCAAGTTGCCGCGATTTCCGGGACAAGCGAGCAGTACTTC
V: TRBV6-5; D: TRBD2; size: once; J: TRBJ2-7; CDR3: CASSLGTSVSYEQYF; DNA: TGTGCCAGCAGTTTGGGGACTAGCGTCTCCTACGAGCAGTACTTC
V: TRBV13; D: .; size: .; J: TRBJ2-3; CDR3: CASSLGGDEDTQYF; DNA: TGTGCCAGCAGCCTTGGCGGGGATGAAGATACGCAGTATTTT
V: TRBV15; D: .; size: .; J: TRBJ2-7; CDR3: CATSRDRGQGREQYF; DNA: TGTGCCACCAGCAGAGATCGCGGGCAGGGGCGCGAGCAGTACTTC
V: TRBV27; D: .; size: once; J: TRBJ1-1; CDR3: CASRPGRGRTEAFF; DNA: TGTGCCAGCAGGCCAGGGAGAGGAAGAACTGAAGCTTTCTTT
V: TRBV4-1; D: TRBD2; size: .; J: TRBJ2-3; CDR3: CASSQEQRETDTQYF; DNA: TGCGCCAGCAGCCAAGAACAGCGGGAGACAGATACGCAGTATTTT
V: TRBV7-6; D: TRBD2; size: .; J: TRBJ2-7; CDR3: CASSLLGDYYEQYF; DNA: TGTGCCAGCAGCTTACTGGGGGACTACTACGAGCAGTACTTC
V: TRBV14; D: .; size: .; J: TRBJ2-1; CDR3: CASSPAPYNEQFF; DNA: TGTGCCAGCAGCCCGGCCCCATACAATGAGCAGTTCTTC
V: TRBV4-3; D: TRBD2; size: .; J: TRBJ2-7; CDR3: CASSQVVLAGGPHEQYF; DNA: TGCGCCAGCAGCCAAGTAGTTCTAGCGGGAGGGCCCCACGAGCAGTACTTC
V: TRBV15; D: .; size: .; J: TRBJ2-1; CDR3: CATSSYSDQLNEQFF; DNA: TGTGCCACCAGCAGTTATTCCGACCAGCTCAATGAGCAGTTCTTC
V: TRBV7-9; D: .; size: .; J: TRBJ2-7; CDR3: CASSSPTGNLNTFYEQYF; DNA: TGTGCCAGCAGCTCCCCGACAGGAAACTTAAACACATTCTACGAGCAGTACTTC
V: TRBV30; D: .; size: .; J: TRBJ1-3; CDR3: CAWRSGTTSGNTIYF; DNA: TGTGCCTGGAGGTCCGGGACAACCTCTGGAAACACCATATATTTT
V: TRBV5-8; D: TRBD1; size: .; J: TRBJ2-5; CDR3: CASSPGQGDQETQYF; DNA: TGTGCCAGCAGCCCTGGACAGGGTGATCAAGAGACCCAGTACTTC
V: TRBV5-4; D: .; size: .; J: TRBJ1-2; CDR3: CASGSWGGYGYTF; DNA: TGTGCCAGCGGTAGTTGGGGCGGCTATGGCTACACCTTC
V: TRBV27; D: .; size: .; J: TRBJ2-2; CDR3: CASSLGQNTGELFF; DNA: TGTGCCAGCAGTCTAGGACAGAACACCGGGGAGCTGTTTTTT
V: TRBV10-1; D: .; size: .; J: TRBJ2-5; CDR3: CASSDSYQETQYF; DNA: TGCGCCAGCAGTGACTCCTACCAAGAGACCCAGTACTTC
V: TRBV7-9; D: .; size: .; J: TRBJ2-7; CDR3: CASSSGTVSYEQYF; DNA: TGTGCCAGCAGCTCCGGGACGGTAAGCTACGAGCAGTACTTC
V: TRBV4-1; D: TRBD1; size: .; J: TRBJ2-7; CDR3: CASSQGISGTGYSYEQYF; DNA: TGCGCCAGCAGCCAAGGTATTTCAGGGACAGGTTATTCCTACGAGCAGTACTTC
V: TRBV7-9; D: TRBD2; size: .; J: TRBJ2-7; CDR3: CASSFGLAVTYEQYF; DNA: TGTGCCAGCAGCTTCGGACTAGCGGTAACCTACGAGCAGTACTTC
V: TRBV20-1; D: TRBD1; size: .; J: TRBJ1-4; CDR3: CSARTGQGAFF; DNA: TGCAGTGCTAGGACGGGACAGGGGGCGTTTTTT
V: TRBV27; D: .; size: many; J: TRBJ1-6; CDR3: CASSLLRSRSSYNSPLHF; DNA: TGTGCCAGCAGTTTACTAAGGTCGAGGAGCTCCTATAATTCACCCCTCCACTTT
V: TRBV11-2; D: .; size: .; J: TRBJ2-1; CDR3: CASSLVNVGAYNEQFF; DNA: TGTGCCAGCAGCTTAGTCAACGTAGGGGCCTACAATGAGCAGTTCTTC
V: TRBV5-1; D: .; size: .; J: TRBJ2-5; CDR3: CASSTDSWLETQYF; DNA: TGCGCCAGCAGCACGGATTCCTGGTTGGAGACCCAGTACTTC
V: TRBV5-1; D: TRBD1; size: .; J: TRBJ2-5; CDR3: CASSLEGTEKETQYF; DNA: TGCGCCAGCAGCTTGGAGGGGACAGAAAAAGAGACCCAGTACTTC
V: TRBV6-1; D: TRBD1; size: .; J: TRBJ1-2; CDR3: CASSEALQTGEEYGYTF; DNA: TGTGCCAGCAGTGAAGCGCTTCAAACAGGGGAGGAATATGGCTACACCTTC
V: TRBV27; D: .; size: .; J: TRBJ2-7; CDR3: CASSLRAGVEQYF; DNA: TGTGCCAGCAGTTTAAGGGCAGGGGTCGAGCAGTACTTC
V: TRBV7-9; D: .; size: .; J: TRBJ1-6; CDR3: CASSLGEGKAPLHF; DNA: TGTGCCAGCAGCCTGGGGGAGGGGAAGGCACCCCTCCACTTT
V: TRBV7-8; D: TRBD2; size: .; J: TRBJ2-3; CDR3: CASSYGLAGVPDTQYF; DNA: TGTGCCAGCAGCTACGGACTAGCGGGAGTTCCAGATACGCAGTATTTT